This T cell receptor beta chain came from a study of tumor and adjacent non-tumor tissue in lung cancer. Study outcomes and limitations: Normal lung showed higher cumulative top 100 clone frequency than tumor.

For this clonotype: Its antigen is as yet unknown. A read error is possible here, since a much larger clone lies one base away.

RNA was extracted from bulk tissue without any cell sorting. Distant lung tissue was collected more than 3 cm away from the tumor edge. Germline V lookup: CDR1 MNHNS, CDR2 SASEGT. The CDR3 sequence is 15 residues long. Three rounds of nested PCR, following a modified ARM-PCR protocol, produced the TCRbeta library. TCRdb reanalysed the multiplex PCR reads using MiXCR and keeps one entry per CDR3 protein. The table lists more than 55,000 distinct CDR3 sequences, over 60% of them singletons. This chain connects TRBV6-1 to TRBJ1-5, with D perhaps TRBD1 (6 bases). Material: distant non-tumor lung tissue. The TCR sequence derives from a man aged 70-80 years with non-small cell lung cancer. The CDR3 bases are TGTGCCAGCAGGGGTACCAGGGGTATAGGTCAGCCCAAGCATTTT. This sequence encodes CASRGTRGIGQPKHF.